This T cell receptor beta chain was sequenced during a study of blood T cell repertoires in COVID-19. Study overall: Collection of acute and convalescent COVID-19 samples took place in the United States, Italy and Spain.

In the authors' workflow: Estimated nucleated cell counts came from reference gene primer amplification. Sequencing was performed with immunoSEQ multiplex PCR; in TCRdb, only in-frame clones are kept and a portion is missing. V and J calls and clone size are copied from that table; D and trimming were computed from the DNA. The top ten clones hold roughly 0.25% of a sample with hundreds of thousands of clones, approximately 90% of them seen once. V was shortened by 1 base and J by 7 bases, with 10 bases between the two germline ends. CDR3 length: 13 amino acids. Per the germline V gene, CDR1 is SNHLY and CDR2 is FYNNEI.

This chain connects TRBV2 to TRBJ1-2, with D unclear. The TCR comes from a woman between 18 and 29 years old with acute or convalescent COVID-19. Material: peripheral blood. The CDR3 bases are TGTGCCAGCAGTGAAGGCCAACTTCGTGGCTACACCTTC. Amino acid sequence: CASSEGQLRGYTF. Supplemented by reference TRBV2 and TRBJ1-2, the full variable domain reads EPEVTQTPSHQVTQMGQEVILRCVPISNHLYFYWYRQILGQKVEFLVSFYNNEISEKSEIFDDQFSVERPDGSNFTLKIRSTKLEDSAMYFCASSEGQLRGYTFGSGTRLTVV.